The rows below give T cell receptor beta chains drawn from one sample of a study of cytomegalovirus exposure and HLA in healthy donors. Profiling relied on immunoSEQ multiplex PCR, and the TCRdb table lists in-frame clones only, not all of them. The sample includes more than 100,000 clones, approximately 80% of them seen just once. Specimen: PBMCs. These receptors came from a man aged 35 to 55 in good health and CMV-seronegative. The conserved cysteine and the conserved F or W are not part of the CDR3 here.

J | V | CDR3
TRBJ1-1 | TRBV15 | ATSSDRLPLGAF
TRBJ2-1 | TRBV2 | ASRDSSYNEQF
TRBJ2-1 | TRBV6-1 | ASSERAGGYNEQF
TRBJ1-1 | TRBV25-1 | ASGSRGATEAF
TRBJ1-5 | TRBV6-1 | ASSEDQPGANQPQH
TRBJ2-5 | TRBV7-6 | ASTSLNGVKGETQY
TRBJ2-2 | TRBV19 | ASSRREPAGELF
TRBJ2-1 | TRBV9 | ASSVEGTGDFRSYNEQF
TRBJ1-4 | TRBV7-2 | ASSADSSATNEKLF
TRBJ1-5 | TRBV6-1 | ASNLDGYSNQPQH
TRBJ2-1 | TRBV30 | AWSVSRTRPSSYNEQF
TRBJ2-3 | TRBV2 | ASNSGSTTQY
TRBJ2-7 | TRBV29-1 | SVAGRFSYEQY
TRBJ2-3 | TRBV15 | ATSRGGGLTDTQY
TRBJ2-1 | TRBV28 | ASSPGQGFYEQF
TRBJ2-2 | TRBV11-2 | ASSLSPEQTGELF
TRBJ2-7 | TRBV6-1 | ASGRTGKAYEQY
TRBJ2-7 | TRBV30 | AHGQTSGTYEQY
TRBJ2-2 | TRBV10-2 | ASSESLPGELF
TRBJ2-3 | TRBV15 | ATSRDQTSGSDTQY
TRBJ1-5 | TRBV6-1 | ASSEQGSNQPQH
TRBJ2-3 | TRBV7-2 | ASSLQGGSTDTQY
TRBJ1-2 | TRBV9 | ASSATGNYGYT
TRBJ1-5 | TRBV29-1 | SVADRGQDQPQH
TRBJ1-6 | TRBV5-1 | ASSTGTGGSPLH
TRBJ2-7 | TRBV27 | ASSKGLAGTYEQY
TRBJ2-3 | TRBV7-9 | ASSHPTRDTQY
TRBJ2-5 | TRBV28 | ASSFYHRGRGARLATQY
TRBJ1-3 | TRBV5-1 | ASSSSLTGSTGNTIY
TRBJ1-2 | TRBV10-2 | ASSESNFFYGYT
TRBJ2-3 | TRBV5-1 | ASSSGGGPELDTQY
TRBJ1-6 | TRBV19 | ASSIGRVPSNSPLH
TRBJ2-2 | TRBV14 | ASSLSGKGTGELF
TRBJ2-1 | TRBV5-4 | ASSIGLVGTYNEQF
TRBJ2-7 | TRBV30 | AWRADRDRLYEQY
TRBJ2-5 | TRBV19 | ASSIVRGSGGETQY
TRBJ2-2 | TRBV18 | ASSPGQGAGELF
TRBJ2-7 | TRBV11-2 | ASSWATYEGEY
TRBJ2-6 | TRBV7-3 | ASSLARQAGKLT
TRBJ1-1 | TRBV25-1 | ASSDEGVGTEAF
TRBJ2-7 | TRBV7-2 | ASSQDRVSYEQY
TRBJ2-1 | TRBV30 | AWSWTSAYDEQF
TRBJ2-7 | TRBV10-3 | AISERAGAYEQY
TRBJ2-5 | TRBV2 | ASSEPQETQY
TRBJ2-5 | TRBV27 | ASSSGQGETQY
TRBJ1-1 | TRBV9 | ASSVVGGEAF
TRBJ2-6 | TRBV7-2 | ASSLPTGANVLT
TRBJ2-7 | TRBV5-6 | ASSLGPSSSYEQY
TRBJ1-3 | TRBV2 | ASSDWDQGVSGNTIY